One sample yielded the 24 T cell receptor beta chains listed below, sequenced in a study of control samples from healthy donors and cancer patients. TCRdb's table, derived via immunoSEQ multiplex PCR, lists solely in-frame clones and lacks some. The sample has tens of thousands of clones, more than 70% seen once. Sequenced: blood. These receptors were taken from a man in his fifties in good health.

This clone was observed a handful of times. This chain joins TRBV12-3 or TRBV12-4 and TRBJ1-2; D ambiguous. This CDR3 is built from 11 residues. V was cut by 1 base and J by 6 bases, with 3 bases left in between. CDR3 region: CASSLGDGYTF. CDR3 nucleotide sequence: TGTGCCAGCAGTTTAGGAGATGGCTACACCTTC.

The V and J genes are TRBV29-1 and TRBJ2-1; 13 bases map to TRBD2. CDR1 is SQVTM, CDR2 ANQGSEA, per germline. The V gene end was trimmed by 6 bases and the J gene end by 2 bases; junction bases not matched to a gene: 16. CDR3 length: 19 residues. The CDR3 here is CSVARPLAGGVTTYNEQFF. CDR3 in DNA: TGCAGCGTAGCTCGACCACTAGCGGGAGGGGTCACAACCTACAATGAGCAGTTCTTC.

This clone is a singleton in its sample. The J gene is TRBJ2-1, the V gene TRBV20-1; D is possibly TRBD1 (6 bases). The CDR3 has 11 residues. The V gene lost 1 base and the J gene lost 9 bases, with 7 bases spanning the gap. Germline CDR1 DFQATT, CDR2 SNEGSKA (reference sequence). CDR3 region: CSARAGVEQFF. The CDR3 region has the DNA TGCAGTGCTAGAGCAGGGGTTGAGCAGTTCTTC.

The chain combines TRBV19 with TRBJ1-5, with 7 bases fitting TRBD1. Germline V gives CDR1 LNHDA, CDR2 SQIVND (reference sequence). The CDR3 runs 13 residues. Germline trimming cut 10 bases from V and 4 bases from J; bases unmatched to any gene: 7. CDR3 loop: CATSRGLNQPQHF. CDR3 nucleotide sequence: TGTGCCACCTCAAGGGGGCTTAATCAGCCCCAGCATTTT.

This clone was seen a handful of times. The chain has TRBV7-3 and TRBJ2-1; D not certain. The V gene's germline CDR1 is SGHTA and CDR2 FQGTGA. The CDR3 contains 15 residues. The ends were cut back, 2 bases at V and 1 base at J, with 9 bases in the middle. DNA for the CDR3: TGTGCCAGCAGCTTATCCCGGCAGTCCTACAATGAGCAGTTCTTC. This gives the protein CASSLSRQSYNEQFF. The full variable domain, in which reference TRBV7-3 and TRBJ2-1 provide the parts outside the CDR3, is GAGVSQTPSNKVTEKGKYVELRCDPISGHTALYWYRQSLGQGPEFLIYFQGTGAADDSGLPNDRFFAVRPEGSVSTLKIQRTERGDSAVYLCASSLSRQSYNEQFFGPGTRLTVL.

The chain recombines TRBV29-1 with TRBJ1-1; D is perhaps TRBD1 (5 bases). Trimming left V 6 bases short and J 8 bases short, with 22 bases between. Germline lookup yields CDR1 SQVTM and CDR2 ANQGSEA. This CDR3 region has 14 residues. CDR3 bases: TGCAGCGTGCACGGGACGGCGATTTCAACCGAAGCTTTCTTT. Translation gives CSVHGTAISTEAFF. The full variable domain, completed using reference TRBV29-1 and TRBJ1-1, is SAVISQKPSRDICQRGTSLTIQCQVDSQVTMMFWYRQQPGQSLTLIATANQGSEATYESGFVIDKFPISRPNLTFSTLTVSNMSPEDSSIYLCSVHGTAISTEAFFGQGTRLTVV.

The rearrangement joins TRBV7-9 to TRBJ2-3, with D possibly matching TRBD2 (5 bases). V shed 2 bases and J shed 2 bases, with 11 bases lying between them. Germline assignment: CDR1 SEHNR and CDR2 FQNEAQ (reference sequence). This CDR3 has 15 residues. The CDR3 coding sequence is TGTGCCAGCAGCTTATCACGGGGATACACAGATACGCAGTATTTT. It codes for CASSLSRGYTDTQYF. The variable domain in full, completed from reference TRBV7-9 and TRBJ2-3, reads DTGVSQNPRHKITKRGQNVTFRCDPISEHNRLYWYRQTLGQGPEFLTYFQNEAQLEKSRLLSDRFSAERPKGSFSTLEIQRTEQGDSAMYLCASSLSRGYTDTQYFGPGTRLTVL.

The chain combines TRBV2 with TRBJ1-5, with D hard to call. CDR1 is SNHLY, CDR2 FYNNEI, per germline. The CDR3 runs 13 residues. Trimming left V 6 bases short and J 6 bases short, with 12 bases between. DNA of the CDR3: TGTGCCAGCAGCGCAGACATAGTTCAGCCCCAGCATTTT. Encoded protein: CASSADIVQPQHF. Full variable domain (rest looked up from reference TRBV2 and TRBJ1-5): EPEVTQTPSHQVTQMGQEVILRCVPISNHLYFYWYRQILGQKVEFLVSFYNNEISEKSEIFDDQFSVERPDGSNFTLKIRSTKLEDSAMYFCASSADIVQPQHFGDGTRLSIL.

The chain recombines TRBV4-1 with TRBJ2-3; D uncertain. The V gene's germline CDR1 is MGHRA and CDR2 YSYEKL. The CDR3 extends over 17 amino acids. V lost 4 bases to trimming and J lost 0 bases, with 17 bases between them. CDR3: CASSRTGSTSSTDTQYF. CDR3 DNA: TGCGCCAGCAGCCGAACCGGGTCCACCTCTAGCACAGATACGCAGTATTTT.

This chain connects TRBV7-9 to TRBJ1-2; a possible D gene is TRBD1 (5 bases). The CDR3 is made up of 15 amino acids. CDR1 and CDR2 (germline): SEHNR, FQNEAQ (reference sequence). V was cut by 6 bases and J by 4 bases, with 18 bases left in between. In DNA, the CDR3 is TGTGCCAGCAGTCCGGGGGAGGGTTCACTCTATGGCTACACCTTC. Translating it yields CASSPGEGSLYGYTF.

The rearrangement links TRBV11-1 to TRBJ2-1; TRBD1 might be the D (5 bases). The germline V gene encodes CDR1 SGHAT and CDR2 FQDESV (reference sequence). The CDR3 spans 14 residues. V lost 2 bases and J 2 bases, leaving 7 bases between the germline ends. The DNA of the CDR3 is TGTGCCAGCAGCTTAAGCAGGGCCTACAATGAGCAGTTCTTC. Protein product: CASSLSRAYNEQFF.

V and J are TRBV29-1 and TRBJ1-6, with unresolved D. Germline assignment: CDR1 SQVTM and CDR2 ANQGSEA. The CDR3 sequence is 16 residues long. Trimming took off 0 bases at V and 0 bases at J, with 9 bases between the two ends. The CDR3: CSVEDRMSSYNSPLHF. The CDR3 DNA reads TGCAGCGTTGAAGATCGGATGAGCTCCTATAATTCACCCCTCCACTTT.

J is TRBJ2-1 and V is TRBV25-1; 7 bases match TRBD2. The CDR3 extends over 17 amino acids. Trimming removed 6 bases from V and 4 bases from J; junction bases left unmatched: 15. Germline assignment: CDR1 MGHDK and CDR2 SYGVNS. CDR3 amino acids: CASRVRPRDYYYNEQFF. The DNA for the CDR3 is TGTGCCAGCAGAGTGAGGCCCAGGGACTACTATTACAATGAGCAGTTCTTC.

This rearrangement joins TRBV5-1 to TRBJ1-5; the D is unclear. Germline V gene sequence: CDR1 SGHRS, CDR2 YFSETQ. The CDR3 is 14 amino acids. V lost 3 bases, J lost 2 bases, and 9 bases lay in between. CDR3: CASSYNSGNQPQHF. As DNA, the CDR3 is TGCGCCAGCAGCTATAACAGTGGCAATCAGCCCCAGCATTTT.

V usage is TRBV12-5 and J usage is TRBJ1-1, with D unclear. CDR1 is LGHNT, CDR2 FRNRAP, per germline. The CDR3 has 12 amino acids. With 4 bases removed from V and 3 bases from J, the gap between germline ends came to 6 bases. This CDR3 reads CASGYGYTEAFF. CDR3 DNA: TGTGCTAGTGGTTACGGATACACTGAAGCTTTCTTT.

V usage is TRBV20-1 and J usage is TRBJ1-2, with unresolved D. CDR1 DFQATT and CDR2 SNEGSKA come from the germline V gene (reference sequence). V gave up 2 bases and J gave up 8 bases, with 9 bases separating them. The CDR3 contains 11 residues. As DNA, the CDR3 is TGCAGTGCTAGACCGAATATGGGCTACACCTTC. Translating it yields CSARPNMGYTF.

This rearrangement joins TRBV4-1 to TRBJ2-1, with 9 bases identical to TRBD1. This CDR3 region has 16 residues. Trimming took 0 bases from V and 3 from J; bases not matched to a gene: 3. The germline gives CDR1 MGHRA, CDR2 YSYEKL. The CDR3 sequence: CASSQEYRGLYNEQFF. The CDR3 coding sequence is TGCGCCAGCAGCCAAGAATACAGGGGGCTCTACAATGAGCAGTTCTTC.

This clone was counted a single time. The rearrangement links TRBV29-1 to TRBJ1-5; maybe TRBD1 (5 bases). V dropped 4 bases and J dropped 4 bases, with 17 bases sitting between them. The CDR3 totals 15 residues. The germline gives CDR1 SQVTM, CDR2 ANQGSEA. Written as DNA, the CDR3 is TGCAGCGTTGGGGCAGGGTGGGGTATGAATCAGCCCCAGCATTTT. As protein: CSVGAGWGMNQPQHF.

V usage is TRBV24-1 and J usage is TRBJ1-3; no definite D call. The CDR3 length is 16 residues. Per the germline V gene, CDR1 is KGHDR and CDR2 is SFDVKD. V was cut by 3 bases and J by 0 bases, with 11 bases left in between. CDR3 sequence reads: CATSDAAGGSGNTIYF. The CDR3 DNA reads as TGTGCCACCAGTGATGCTGCCGGTGGCTCTGGAAACACCATATATTTT.

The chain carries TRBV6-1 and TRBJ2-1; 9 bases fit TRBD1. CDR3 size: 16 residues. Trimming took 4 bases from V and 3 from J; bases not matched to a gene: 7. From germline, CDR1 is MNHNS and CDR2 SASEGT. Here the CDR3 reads CASSGFPTGGYNEQFF. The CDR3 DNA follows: TGTGCCAGCAGTGGGTTCCCGACAGGGGGCTACAATGAGCAGTTCTTC.

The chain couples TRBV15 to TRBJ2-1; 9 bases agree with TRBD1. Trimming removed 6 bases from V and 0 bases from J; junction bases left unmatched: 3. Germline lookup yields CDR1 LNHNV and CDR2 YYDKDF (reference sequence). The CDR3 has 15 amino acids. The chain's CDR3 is CATRQGAFSYNEQFF. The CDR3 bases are TGTGCCACCAGACAGGGGGCTTTCTCCTACAATGAGCAGTTCTTC.

The CDR3 bases are TGTGCCAGCAGCTTAAGTCTAGCCGGGGATACGCAGTATTTT. Encoded protein: CASSLSLAGDTQYF. The chain is built from TRBV7-2 and TRBJ2-3, with a possible D match to TRBD2 (5 bases). Trimming shortened V by 2 bases and J by 6 bases, and 12 bases separated the two germline ends. The CDR3 runs 14 residues. Germline V lookup: CDR1 SGHTA, CDR2 FQGNSA.

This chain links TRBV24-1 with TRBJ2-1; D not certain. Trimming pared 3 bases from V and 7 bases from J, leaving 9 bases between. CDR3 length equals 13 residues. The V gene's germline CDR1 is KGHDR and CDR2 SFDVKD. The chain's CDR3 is CATSDGVWNEQFF. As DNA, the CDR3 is TGTGCCACCAGTGATGGAGTTTGGAATGAGCAGTTCTTC.

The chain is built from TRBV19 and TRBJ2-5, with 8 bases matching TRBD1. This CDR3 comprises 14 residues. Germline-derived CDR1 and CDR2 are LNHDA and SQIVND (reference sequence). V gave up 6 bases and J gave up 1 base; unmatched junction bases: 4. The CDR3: CASSPQGGQETQYF. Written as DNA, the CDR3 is TGTGCCAGTAGCCCACAGGGGGGCCAAGAGACCCAGTACTTC.